The 5 T cell receptor beta chains below all came from one sample that was sequenced in a study of CD8+ T cells in alopecia areata. Extracted RNA was reverse transcribed, and the resulting cDNA served as sequencing template. Only in-frame clones appear in the TCRdb table, and some are missing; sequencing was by immunoSEQ multiplex PCR. This repertoire shows about 190,000 clones, around 60% found once; its top ten account for 1.3%. Sample treatment: oral pan-JAK inhibitor, 5-10 mg twice daily. The sequencing used CD4+ T cells sorted from blood, collected around week 50, from a patient treated with tofacitinib. The receptors shown here come from a human donor with alopecia areata.

This clone turned up a few times. The gene calls are TRBV27 and TRBJ2-7; TRBD1 matches 7 bases. The V and J ends lost 6 bases and 3 bases, in that order; junction bases with no gene match: 8. The CDR3 sequence is 14 residues long. Germline CDR1 and CDR2: MNHEY and SMNVEV (reference sequence). In DNA form, the CDR3 reads TGTGCCAGCAGACAAGCGACAGGGATCTACGAGCAGTACTTC. This sequence encodes CASRQATGIYEQYF.

The rearrangement links TRBV7-2 to TRBJ2-7; D might be TRBD2 (6 bases). Germline loops: CDR1 SGHTA, CDR2 FQGNSA. Trimming took 5 bases from V and 0 from J, leaving 14 bases between them. The CDR3 covers 15 residues. CDR3: CASSVIAASSYEQYF. CDR3 nucleotide sequence: TGTGCCAGCAGCGTAATAGCGGCAAGCTCCTACGAGCAGTACTTC.

The genes are TRBV30 and TRBJ2-7; a weak D match, TRBD1 (6 bases). CDR1 and CDR2 from the germline V gene are GTSNPN and SVGIG (reference sequence). There are 12 residues in the CDR3. V was pared by 2 bases and J by 1 base, with 6 bases between. The CDR3 reads CAWSQGSYEQYF. CDR3 bases: TGTGCCTGGAGTCAGGGGTCCTACGAGCAGTACTTC.

V gene TRBV5-4 combines with J gene TRBJ2-3; 8 nucleotides match TRBD2. With 4 bases clipped from V and 2 bases from J, the junction kept 6 bases outside the gene matches. The CDR3 has 15 residues. Germline CDR1 is SGHNT and CDR2 is YYREEE (reference sequence). CDR3 residues: CASSERGPNTDTQYF. The CDR3 DNA reads TGTGCCAGCAGCGAGCGGGGGCCGAACACAGATACGCAGTATTTT.

The genes are TRBV5-1 and TRBJ2-2, with D maybe TRBD1 (6 bases). The length of the CDR3 is 14 residues. Trimming cost V 0 bases and J 7 bases, with 10 bases left between them. Germline CDR1 SGHRS, CDR2 YFSETQ. CDR3 DNA sequence: TGCGCCAGCAGCTTGGACAGGGAGAACGGGGAGCTGTTTTTT. Translating gives CASSLDRENGELFF.